One and the same sample provided the 4 T cell receptor beta chains below, sequenced in a study of shared clonotypes between healthy human individuals. Clones were read by immunoSEQ multiplex PCR, and TCRdb kept only the in-frame ones, dropping some. Seen here are approximately 710,000 clones, about 90% observed once, and the top ten hold about 33%. Sequencing was performed on memory CD8+ T cells from PBMCs. Indicated subset: CD45RO+ cells pooled with CCR7-negative TemRA cells. The source is a man between 18 and 35 years old in good health. Some clones in this sample may be carry-over from other donors' samples.

V usage is TRBV6-1 and J usage is TRBJ2-7; a possible D gene is TRBD2 (6 bases). This CDR3 has 14 residues. Germline V gene lookup returns CDR1 MNHNS and CDR2 SASEGT. Trimming removed 1 base at V and 5 bases at J, with 12 bases between. The CDR3 DNA sequence: TGTGCCAGCAGTGAAGTCGGCGGGATCAACGAGCAGTACTTC. This encodes CASSEVGGINEQYF.

This clone was seen just once. CDR3 region: CASSALGDYEQYF. CDR3 coding DNA: TGCGCCAGCAGTGCTCTAGGAGACTACGAGCAGTACTTC. V and J are TRBV10-2 and TRBJ2-7; no clear D gene. V lost 4 bases, J lost 3 bases, and 10 bases lay in between. The CDR3 covers 13 residues. Germline V gene data show CDR1 as WSHSY and CDR2 as SAAADI.

The chain joins TRBV9 to TRBJ2-1, with D perhaps TRBD1 (7 bases). V was trimmed by 4 bases and J by 2 bases, leaving 16 bases between them. This CDR3 spans 16 amino acids. Germline V gene lookup returns CDR1 SGDLS and CDR2 YYNGEE. The DNA of the CDR3 is TGTGCCAGCAGCCCGGGGGACAGACCTCCCTACAATGAGCAGTTCTTC. Its translation: CASSPGDRPPYNEQFF.

The chain recombines TRBV7-9 with TRBJ2-1, with 9 nucleotides matching TRBD1. The V and J ends lost 8 bases and 5 bases, in that order; junction bases with no gene match: 1. Germline CDR1 and CDR2: SEHNR and FQNEAQ (reference sequence). CDR3 length equals 12 residues. The chain's CDR3 is CASGTGHNEQFF. The DNA of the CDR3 is TGTGCCAGCGGGACAGGGCACAATGAGCAGTTCTTC.